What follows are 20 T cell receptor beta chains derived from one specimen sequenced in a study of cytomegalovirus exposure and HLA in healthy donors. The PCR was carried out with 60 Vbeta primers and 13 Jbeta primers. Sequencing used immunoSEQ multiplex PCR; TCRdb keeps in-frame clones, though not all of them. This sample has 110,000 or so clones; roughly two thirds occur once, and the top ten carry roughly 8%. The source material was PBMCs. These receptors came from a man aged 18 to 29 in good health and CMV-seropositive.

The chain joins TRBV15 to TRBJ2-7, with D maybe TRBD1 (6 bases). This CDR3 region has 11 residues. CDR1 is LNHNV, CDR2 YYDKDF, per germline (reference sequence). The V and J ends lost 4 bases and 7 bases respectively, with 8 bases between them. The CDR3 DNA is TGTGCCACCAGCACCGGGACAGAGCAGTACGTC. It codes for CATSTGTEQYV.

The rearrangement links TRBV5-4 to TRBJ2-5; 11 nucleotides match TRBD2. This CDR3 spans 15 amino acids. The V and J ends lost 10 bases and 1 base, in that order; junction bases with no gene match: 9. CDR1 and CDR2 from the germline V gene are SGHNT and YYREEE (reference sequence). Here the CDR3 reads CASKLAGVAQETQYF. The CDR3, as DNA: TGTGCCTCTAAACTAGCGGGGGTCGCCCAAGAGACCCAGTACTTC.

The CDR3 DNA sequence: TGTGCCAGCTCACGCGAATTTGGAAACACCATATATTTT. Its translation: CASSREFGNTIYF. The chain uses TRBV18 and TRBJ1-3; no definite D call. V was trimmed by 4 bases and J by 3 bases, leaving 7 bases between them. From germline, CDR1 is KGHSH and CDR2 LQKENI. The CDR3 runs to 13 residues.

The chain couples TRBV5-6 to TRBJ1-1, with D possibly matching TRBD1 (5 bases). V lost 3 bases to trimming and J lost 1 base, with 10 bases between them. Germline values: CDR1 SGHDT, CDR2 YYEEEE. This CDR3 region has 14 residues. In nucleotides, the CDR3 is TGTGCCAGCAGCTGGGACTGGACGAACACTGAAGCTTTCTTT. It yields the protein CASSWDWTNTEAFF.

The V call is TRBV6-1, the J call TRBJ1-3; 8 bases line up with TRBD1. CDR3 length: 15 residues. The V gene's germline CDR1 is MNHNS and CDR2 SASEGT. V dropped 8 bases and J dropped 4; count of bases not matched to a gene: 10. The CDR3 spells CASGPQGARGNTIYF. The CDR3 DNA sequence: TGTGCCAGCGGACCTCAGGGGGCGAGAGGAAACACCATATATTTT.

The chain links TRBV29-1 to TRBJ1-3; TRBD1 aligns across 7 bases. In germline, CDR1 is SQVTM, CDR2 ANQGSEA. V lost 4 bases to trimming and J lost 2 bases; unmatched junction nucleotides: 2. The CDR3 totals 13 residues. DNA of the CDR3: TGCAGCGTTGCCGACAGGGCTGGAAACACCATATATTTT. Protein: CSVADRAGNTIYF.

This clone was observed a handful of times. The CDR3 is CASSPRGLNTEAFF. Here the CDR3 DNA reads TGCGCCAGCAGCCCCAGGGGGCTGAACACTGAAGCTTTCTTT. The rearrangement joins TRBV4-1 to TRBJ1-1, with TRBD1 matching 8 bases. CDR1 is MGHRA and CDR2 is YSYEKL in the germline V gene. V lost 4 bases, J lost 0 bases, and 1 base stayed unmatched. This CDR3 is built from 14 residues.

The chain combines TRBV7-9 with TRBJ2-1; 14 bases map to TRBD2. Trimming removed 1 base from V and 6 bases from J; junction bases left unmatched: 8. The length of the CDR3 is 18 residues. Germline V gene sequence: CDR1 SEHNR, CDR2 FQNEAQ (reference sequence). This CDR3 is CASSLGAGTSGGTNEQFF. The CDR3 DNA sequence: TGTGCCAGCAGCTTAGGGGCCGGGACTAGCGGGGGAACCAATGAGCAGTTCTTC.

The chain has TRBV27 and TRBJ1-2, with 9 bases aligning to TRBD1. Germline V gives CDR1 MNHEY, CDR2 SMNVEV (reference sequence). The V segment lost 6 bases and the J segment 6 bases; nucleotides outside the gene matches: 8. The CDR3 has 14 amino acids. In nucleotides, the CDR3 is TGTGCCAGCAGGACCGCCGGGACAGGGAATGGCTACACCTTC. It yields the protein CASRTAGTGNGYTF.

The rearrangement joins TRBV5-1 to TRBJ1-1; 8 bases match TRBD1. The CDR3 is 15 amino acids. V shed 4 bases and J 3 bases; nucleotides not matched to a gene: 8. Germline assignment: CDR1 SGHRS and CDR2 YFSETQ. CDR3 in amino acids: CASSVRQGIDTEAFF. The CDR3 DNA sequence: TGCGCCAGCAGCGTGAGACAGGGGATCGACACTGAAGCTTTCTTT.

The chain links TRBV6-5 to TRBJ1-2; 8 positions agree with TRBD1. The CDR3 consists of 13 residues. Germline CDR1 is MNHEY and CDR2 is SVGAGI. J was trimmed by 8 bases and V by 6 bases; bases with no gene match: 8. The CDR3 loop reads CASRPTGGGGYTF. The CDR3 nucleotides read TGTGCCAGCAGGCCTACAGGGGGTGGCGGCTACACCTTC.

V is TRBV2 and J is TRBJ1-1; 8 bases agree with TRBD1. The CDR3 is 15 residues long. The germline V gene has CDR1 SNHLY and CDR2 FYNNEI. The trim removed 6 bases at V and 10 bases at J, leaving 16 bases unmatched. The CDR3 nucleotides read TGTGCCAGCAGGGAAAGGACAGGGATTGGTATCGGAGCTTTCTTT. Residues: CASRERTGIGIGAFF.

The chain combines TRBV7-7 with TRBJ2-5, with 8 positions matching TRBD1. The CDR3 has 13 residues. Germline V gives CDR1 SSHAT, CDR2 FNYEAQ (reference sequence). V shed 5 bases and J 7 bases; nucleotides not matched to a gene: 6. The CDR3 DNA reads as TGTGCCAGCAGCCTAACAGGGGGAGGGACCCAGTACTTC. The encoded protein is CASSLTGGGTQYF.

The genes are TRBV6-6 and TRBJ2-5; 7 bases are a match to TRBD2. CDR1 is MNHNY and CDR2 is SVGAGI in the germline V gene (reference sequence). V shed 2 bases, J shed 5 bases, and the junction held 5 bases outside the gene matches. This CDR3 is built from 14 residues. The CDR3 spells CASSYQTSLETQYF. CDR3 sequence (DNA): TGTGCCAGCAGTTACCAGACTAGCCTGGAGACCCAGTACTTC.

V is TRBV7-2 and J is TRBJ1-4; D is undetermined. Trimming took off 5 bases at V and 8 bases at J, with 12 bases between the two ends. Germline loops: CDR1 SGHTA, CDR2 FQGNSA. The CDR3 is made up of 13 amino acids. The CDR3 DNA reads TGTGCCAGCAGCCCCTCCTTCGGGGAAAAACTGTTTTTT. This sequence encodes CASSPSFGEKLFF.

CDR3: CASSLETWGLAGIETQYF. CDR3 in DNA: TGTGCCAGCAGCTTAGAGACATGGGGACTAGCGGGAATAGAGACCCAGTACTTC. V is TRBV11-2 and J is TRBJ2-5, with 13 bases aligning to TRBD2. The ends lost 0 bases at V and 4 bases at J; junction bases unmatched: 8. The CDR3 is 18 amino acids. Germline assignment: CDR1 SGHAT and CDR2 FQNNGV.

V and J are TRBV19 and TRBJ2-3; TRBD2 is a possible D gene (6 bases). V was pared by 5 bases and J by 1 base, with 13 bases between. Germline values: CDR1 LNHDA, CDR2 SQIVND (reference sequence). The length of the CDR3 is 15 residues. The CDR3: CASSGRDWGTDTQYF. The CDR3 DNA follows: TGTGCCAGTAGTGGACGGGACTGGGGCACAGATACGCAGTATTTT.

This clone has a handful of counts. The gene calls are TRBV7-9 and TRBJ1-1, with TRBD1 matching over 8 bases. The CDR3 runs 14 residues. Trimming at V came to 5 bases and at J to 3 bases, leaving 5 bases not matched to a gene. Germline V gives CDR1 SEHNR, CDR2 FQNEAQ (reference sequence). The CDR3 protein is CASSVDRGDTEAFF. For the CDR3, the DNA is TGTGCCAGCAGCGTAGACAGGGGTGACACTGAAGCTTTCTTT.

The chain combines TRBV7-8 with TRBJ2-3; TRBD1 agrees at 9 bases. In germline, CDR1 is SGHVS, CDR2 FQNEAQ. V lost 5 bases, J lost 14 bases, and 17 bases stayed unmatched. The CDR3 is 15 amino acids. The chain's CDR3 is CASSRGRPGQGSPYF. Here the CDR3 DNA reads TGTGCCAGCAGCCGAGGCCGGCCGGGACAGGGTAGTCCGTATTTT.

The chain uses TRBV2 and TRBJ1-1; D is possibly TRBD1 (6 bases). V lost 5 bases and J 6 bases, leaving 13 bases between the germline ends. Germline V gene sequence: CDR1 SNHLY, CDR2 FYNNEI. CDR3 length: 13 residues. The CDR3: CASSLTGSPEAFF. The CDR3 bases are TGTGCCAGCAGTCTGACAGGCAGTCCTGAAGCTTTCTTT.